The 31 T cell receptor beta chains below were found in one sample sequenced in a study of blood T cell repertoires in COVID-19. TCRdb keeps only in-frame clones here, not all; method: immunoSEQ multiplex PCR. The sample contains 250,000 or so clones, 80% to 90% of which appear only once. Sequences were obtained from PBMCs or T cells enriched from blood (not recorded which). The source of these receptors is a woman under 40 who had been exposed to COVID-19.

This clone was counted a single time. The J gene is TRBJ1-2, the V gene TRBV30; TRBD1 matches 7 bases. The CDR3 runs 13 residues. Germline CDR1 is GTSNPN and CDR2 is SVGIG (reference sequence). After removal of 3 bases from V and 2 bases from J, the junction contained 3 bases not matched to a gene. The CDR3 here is CAWRAGQNYGYTF. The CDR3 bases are TGTGCCTGGAGGGCGGGACAGAACTATGGCTACACCTTC.

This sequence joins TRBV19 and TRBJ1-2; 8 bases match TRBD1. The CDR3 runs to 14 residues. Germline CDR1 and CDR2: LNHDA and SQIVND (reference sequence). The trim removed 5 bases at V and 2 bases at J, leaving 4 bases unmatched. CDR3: CASSRQGPNYGYTF. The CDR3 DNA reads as TGTGCCAGTAGTCGACAGGGGCCCAACTATGGCTACACCTTC.

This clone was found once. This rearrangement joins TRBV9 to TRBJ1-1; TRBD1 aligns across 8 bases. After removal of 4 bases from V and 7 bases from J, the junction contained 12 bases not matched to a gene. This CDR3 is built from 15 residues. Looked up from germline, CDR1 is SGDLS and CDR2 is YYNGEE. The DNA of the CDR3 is TGTGCCAGCAGCCCTCGACAGGGGAACGCGATTGAAGCTTTCTTT. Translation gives CASSPRQGNAIEAFF.

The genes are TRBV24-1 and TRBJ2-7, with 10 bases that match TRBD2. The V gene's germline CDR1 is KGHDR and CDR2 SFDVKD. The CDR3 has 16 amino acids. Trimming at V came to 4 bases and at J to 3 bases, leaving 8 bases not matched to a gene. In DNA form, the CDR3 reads TGTGCCACCAGTGACAACGGGACTAGCGCAGACTACGAGCAGTACTTC. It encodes CATSDNGTSADYEQYF.

The CDR3 DNA is TGCGCCAGCACCACGGGAGGGCCATCAGAGACCCAGTACTTC. Translation: CASTTGGPSETQYF. The V and J genes are TRBV5-1 and TRBJ2-5; 8 bases agree with TRBD2. The CDR3 consists of 14 residues. Germline values: CDR1 SGHRS, CDR2 YFSETQ. After removal of 6 bases from V and 4 bases from J, the junction contained 8 bases not matched to a gene.

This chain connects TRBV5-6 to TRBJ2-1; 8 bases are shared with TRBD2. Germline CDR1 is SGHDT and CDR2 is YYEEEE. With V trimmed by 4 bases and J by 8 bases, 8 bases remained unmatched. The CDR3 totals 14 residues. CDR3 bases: TGTGCCAGCAGCACGGGACTAGTACGGTATGAGCAGTTCTTC. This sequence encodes CASSTGLVRYEQFF.

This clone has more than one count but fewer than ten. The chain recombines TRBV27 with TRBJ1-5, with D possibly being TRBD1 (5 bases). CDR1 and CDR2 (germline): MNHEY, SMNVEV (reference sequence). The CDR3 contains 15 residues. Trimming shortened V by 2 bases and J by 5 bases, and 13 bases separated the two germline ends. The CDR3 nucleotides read TGTGCCAGCAGTTTAAGGGGCAGGGTAGATCAGCCCCAGCATTTT. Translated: CASSLRGRVDQPQHF.

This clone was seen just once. The chain's CDR3 is CASSQGFAGGYNEQFF. The CDR3 DNA reads TGTGCCAGCAGCCAAGGGTTCGCGGGAGGATACAATGAGCAGTTCTTC. The chain joins TRBV14 to TRBJ2-1; TRBD2 agrees at 8 bases. The germline gives CDR1 SGHDN, CDR2 FVKESK. J gave up 4 bases and V 1 base, and 6 bases lay outside the gene matches. This CDR3 comprises 16 residues.

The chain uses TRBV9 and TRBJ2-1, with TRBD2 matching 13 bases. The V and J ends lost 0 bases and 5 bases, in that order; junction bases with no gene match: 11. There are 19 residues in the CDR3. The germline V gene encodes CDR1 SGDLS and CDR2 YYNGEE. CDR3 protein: CASSVAGLAGALSDNEQFF. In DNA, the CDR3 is TGTGCCAGCAGCGTAGCAGGACTAGCGGGAGCCTTGTCGGACAATGAGCAGTTCTTC.

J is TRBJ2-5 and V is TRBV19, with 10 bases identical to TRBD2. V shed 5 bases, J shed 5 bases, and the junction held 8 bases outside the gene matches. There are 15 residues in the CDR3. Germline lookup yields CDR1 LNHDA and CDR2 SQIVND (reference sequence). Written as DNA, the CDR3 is TGTGCCAGTAGTTCGTCTAGCGGGAGTGGGGAGACCCAGTACTTC. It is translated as CASSSSSGSGETQYF.

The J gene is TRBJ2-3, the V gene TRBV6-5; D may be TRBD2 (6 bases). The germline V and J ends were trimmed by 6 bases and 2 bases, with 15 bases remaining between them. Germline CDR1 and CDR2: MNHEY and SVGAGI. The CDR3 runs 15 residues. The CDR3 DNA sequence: TGTGCCAGCAGATTGGGACTTTTGGACACAGATACGCAGTATTTT. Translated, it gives CASRLGLLDTDTQYF.

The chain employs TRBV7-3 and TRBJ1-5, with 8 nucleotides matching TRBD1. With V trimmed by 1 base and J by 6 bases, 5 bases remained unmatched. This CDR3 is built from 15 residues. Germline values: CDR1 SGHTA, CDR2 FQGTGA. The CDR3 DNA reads TGTGCCAGCAGCTTAATAAGGACAGGGTCTCAGCCCCAGCATTTT. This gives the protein CASSLIRTGSQPQHF.

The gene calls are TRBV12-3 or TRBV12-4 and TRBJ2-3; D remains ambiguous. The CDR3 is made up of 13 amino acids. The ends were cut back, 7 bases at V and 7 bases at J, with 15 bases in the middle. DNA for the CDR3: TGTGCCAGCACCCAAGTCGGTAGAAATACGCAGTATTTT. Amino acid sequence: CASTQVGRNTQYF.

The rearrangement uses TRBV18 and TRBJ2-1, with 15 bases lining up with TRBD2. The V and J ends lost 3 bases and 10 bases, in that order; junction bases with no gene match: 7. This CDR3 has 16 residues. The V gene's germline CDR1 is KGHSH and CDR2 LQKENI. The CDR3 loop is CASSPAGLAGGPEQFF. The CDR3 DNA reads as TGTGCCAGCTCACCGGCAGGACTAGCGGGAGGGCCGGAGCAGTTCTTC.

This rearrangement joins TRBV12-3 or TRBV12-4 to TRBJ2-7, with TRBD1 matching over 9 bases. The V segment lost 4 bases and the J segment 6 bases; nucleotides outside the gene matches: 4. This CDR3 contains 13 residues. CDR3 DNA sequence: TGTGCCAGCAGTTCACAGGGGGCACCCGAGCAGTACTTC. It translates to CASSSQGAPEQYF.

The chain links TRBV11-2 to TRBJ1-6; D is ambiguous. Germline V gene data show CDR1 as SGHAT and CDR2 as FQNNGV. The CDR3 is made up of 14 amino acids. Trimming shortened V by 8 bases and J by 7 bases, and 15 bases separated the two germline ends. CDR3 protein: CASSWTSGNSPLHF. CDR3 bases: TGTGCCAGCTCTTGGACCAGCGGGAATTCACCCCTCCACTTT.

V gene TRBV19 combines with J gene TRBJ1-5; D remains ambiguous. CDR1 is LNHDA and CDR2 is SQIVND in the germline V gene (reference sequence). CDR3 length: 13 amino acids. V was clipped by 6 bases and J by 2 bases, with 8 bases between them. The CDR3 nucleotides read TGTGCCAGTAGACGCACTCGCAATCAGCCCCAGCATTTT. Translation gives CASRRTRNQPQHF.

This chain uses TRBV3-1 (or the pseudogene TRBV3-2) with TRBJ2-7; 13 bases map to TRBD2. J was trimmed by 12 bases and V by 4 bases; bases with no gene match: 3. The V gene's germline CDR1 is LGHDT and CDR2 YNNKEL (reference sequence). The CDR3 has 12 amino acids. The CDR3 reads CASSLGTSGMYF. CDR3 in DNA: TGTGCCAGCAGCCTGGGGACTAGCGGGATGTACTTC.

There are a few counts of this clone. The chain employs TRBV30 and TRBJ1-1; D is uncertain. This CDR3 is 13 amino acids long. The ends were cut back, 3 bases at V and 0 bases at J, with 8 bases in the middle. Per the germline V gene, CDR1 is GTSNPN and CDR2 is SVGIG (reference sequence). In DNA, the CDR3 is TGTGCCTGGAGCCCCCTCGTGAACACTGAAGCTTTCTTT. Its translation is CAWSPLVNTEAFF.

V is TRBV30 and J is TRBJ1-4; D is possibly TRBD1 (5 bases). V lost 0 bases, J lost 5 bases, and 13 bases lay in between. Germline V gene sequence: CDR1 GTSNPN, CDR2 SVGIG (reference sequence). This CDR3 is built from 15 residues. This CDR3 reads CAWSVPTGRNEKLFF. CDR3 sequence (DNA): TGTGCCTGGAGTGTACCCACAGGACGAAATGAAAAACTGTTTTTT.

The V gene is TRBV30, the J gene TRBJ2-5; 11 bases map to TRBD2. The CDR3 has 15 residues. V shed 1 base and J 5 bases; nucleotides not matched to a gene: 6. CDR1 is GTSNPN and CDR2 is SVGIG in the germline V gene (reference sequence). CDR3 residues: CAWSGLAGGWETQYF. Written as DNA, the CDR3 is TGTGCCTGGAGTGGTCTAGCGGGAGGATGGGAGACCCAGTACTTC.

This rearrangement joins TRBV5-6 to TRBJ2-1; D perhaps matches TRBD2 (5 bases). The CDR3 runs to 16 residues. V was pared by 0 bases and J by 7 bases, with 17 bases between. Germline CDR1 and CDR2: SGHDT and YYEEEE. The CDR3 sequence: CASSLGLAPPGNEQFF. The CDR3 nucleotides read TGTGCCAGCAGCTTGGGGCTAGCACCTCCTGGGAATGAGCAGTTCTTC.

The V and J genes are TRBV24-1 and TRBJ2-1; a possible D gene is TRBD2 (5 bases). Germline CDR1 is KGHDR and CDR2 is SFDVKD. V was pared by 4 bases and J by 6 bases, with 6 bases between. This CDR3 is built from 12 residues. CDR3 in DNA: TGTGCCACCAGTGAAGGAGGCAATGAGCAGTTCTTC. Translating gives CATSEGGNEQFF.

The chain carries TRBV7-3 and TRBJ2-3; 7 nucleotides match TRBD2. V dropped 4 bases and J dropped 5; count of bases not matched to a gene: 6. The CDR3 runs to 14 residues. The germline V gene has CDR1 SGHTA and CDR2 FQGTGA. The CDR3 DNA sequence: TGTGCCAGCAGCTCCGGGAGGCGTGGAGATACGCAGTATTTT. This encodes CASSSGRRGDTQYF. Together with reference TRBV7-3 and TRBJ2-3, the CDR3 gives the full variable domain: GAGVSQTPSNKVTEKGKYVELRCDPISGHTALYWYRQSLGQGPEFLIYFQGTGAADDSGLPNDRFFAVRPEGSVSTLKIQRTERGDSAVYLCASSSGRRGDTQYFGPGTRLTVL.

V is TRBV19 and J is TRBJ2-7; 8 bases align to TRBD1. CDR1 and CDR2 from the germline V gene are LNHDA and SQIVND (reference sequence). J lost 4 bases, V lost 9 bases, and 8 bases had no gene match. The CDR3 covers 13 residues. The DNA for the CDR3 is TGTGCCAGCCGAGGACAGGGACAATACGAGCAGTACTTC. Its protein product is CASRGQGQYEQYF.

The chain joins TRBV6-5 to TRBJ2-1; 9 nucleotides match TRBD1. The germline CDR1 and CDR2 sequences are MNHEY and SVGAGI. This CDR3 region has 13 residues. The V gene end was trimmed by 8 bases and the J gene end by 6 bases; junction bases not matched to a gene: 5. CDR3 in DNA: TGTGCCAGCGAAGAGGGACAGGGCAATGAGCAGTTCTTC. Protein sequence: CASEEGQGNEQFF.

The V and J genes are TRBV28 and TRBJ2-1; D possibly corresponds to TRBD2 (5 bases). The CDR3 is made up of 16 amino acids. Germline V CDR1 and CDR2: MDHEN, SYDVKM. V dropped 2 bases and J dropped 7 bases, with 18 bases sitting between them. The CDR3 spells CASSLMSLREWNEQFF. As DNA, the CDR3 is TGTGCCAGCAGTTTAATGAGCTTGAGGGAGTGGAATGAGCAGTTCTTC.

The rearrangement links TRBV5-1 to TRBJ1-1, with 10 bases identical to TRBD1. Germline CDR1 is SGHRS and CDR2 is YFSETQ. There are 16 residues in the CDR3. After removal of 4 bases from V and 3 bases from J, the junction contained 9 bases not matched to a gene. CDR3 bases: TGCGCCAGCAGCCCAACCGGGACAGGGGACTACACTGAAGCTTTCTTT. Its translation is CASSPTGTGDYTEAFF.

The CDR3 DNA is TGTGCCAGCAGCCAAGGGGACTCGACCTACGAGCAGTACTTC. Amino acids: CASSQGDSTYEQYF. The chain couples TRBV5-6 to TRBJ2-7; D is possibly TRBD2 (6 bases). Looked up from germline, CDR1 is SGHDT and CDR2 is YYEEEE. V was shortened by 4 bases and J by 2 bases, with 13 bases between the two germline ends. This CDR3 is 14 amino acids long.

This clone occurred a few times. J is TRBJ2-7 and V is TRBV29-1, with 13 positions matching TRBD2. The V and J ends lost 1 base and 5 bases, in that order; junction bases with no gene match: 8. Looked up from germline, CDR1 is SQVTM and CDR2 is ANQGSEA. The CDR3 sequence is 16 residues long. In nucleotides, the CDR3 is TGCAGCGTTGAAGGAGTGACTAGCGGGAGGATCCACGAGCAGTACTTC. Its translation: CSVEGVTSGRIHEQYF.

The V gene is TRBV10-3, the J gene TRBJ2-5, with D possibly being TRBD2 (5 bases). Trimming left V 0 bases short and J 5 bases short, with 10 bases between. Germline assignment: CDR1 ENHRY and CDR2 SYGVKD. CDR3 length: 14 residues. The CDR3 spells CAISESNRGETQYF. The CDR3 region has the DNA TGTGCCATCAGTGAGTCGAATAGAGGGGAGACCCAGTACTTC.